The clone carrying this T cell receptor (beta chain) has a count of ten or more. No antigen is known for it. The entry originates in a study of blood T cells in healthy people across ages. Overall study findings and caveats: It was held that diversity estimates obtained from one million T cells represented underestimates. The study found more naive CD4+ cells and higher diversity in long-lived than aged donors.

Every sample had a minimum of 6 million PBMCs isolated. Next came a second PCR, run for roughly 6 to 11 cycles, which used a sample-barcoded 5' primer along with a J-beta primer mix. Unique molecular identifiers of 12 random nucleotides labeled each cDNA. TCRdb re-analysed the 5' RACE reads in MiXCR, keeping a single row per CDR3 protein. Among about 640,000 distinct CDR3 sequences listed, under 70% were seen once. Sequencing was carried out using blood. This sequence originates from a man in his sixties in good health.

CDR3: CARRHGTGGASYEQYF. CDR3 sequence (DNA): TGTGCCAGAAGACACGGGACAGGGGGGGCGTCCTACGAGCAGTACTTC. V and J are TRBV5-3 and TRBJ2-7, with TRBD1 matching 11 bases. TRBV5-3 falls under the ORF class, with uncertain function. The V and J ends lost 5 bases and 1 base, in that order; junction bases with no gene match: 8. The CDR3 length is 16 residues.